This T cell receptor beta chain was recorded in a study of T-cell memory formation after mild COVID-19. Study-wide background: The study found TCR clusters largely donor specific.

Study observations and caveats: Clones contracting over day 15 to 85 were CD4/CD8 balanced, with later expanders leaning CD4+.

TCRdb redid the calling of the 5' RACE reads with MiXCR, one entry per CDR3 protein. Of fewer than 35,000 distinct CDR3 sequences listed, about 16% were seen once; the top ten hold just over 1.4%. V trimming: 1 base; J trimming: 1 base; junction bases outside the gene matches: 2. CDR1 MGHRA and CDR2 YSYEKL come from the germline V gene. This CDR3 is 17 amino acids long. At least ten counts were recorded for this clonotype. Its antigen is as yet unknown. J is TRBJ2-3 and V is TRBV4-1, with 13 bases matching TRBD2. The receptor's source is an adult who had mild COVID-19 (a few samples of this study predate the infection). Cell type and time point are not known. The sample comprised PBMCs or a T cell subset sorted from them (not recorded which). The DNA of the CDR3 is TGCGCCAGCAGCCAAGTAACTAGCGGGGGGGGCACAGATACGCAGTATTTT. Its protein is CASSQVTSGGGTDTQYF.